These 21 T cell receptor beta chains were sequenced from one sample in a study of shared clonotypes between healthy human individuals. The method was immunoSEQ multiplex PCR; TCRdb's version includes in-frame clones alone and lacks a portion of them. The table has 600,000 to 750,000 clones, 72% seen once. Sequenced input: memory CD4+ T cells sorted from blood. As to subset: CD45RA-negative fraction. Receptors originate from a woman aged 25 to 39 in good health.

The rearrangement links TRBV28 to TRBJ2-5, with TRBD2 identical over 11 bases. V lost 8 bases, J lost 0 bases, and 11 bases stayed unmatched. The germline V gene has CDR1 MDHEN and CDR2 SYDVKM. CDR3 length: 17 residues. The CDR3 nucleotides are TGTGCCAGCCATACGACTAGACTAGCGGGAAACCAAGAGACCCAGTACTTC. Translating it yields CASHTTRLAGNQETQYF.

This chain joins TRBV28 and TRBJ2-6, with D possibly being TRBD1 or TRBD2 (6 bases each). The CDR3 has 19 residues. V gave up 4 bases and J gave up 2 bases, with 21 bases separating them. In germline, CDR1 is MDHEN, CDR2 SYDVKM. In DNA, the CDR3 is TGTGCCAGCAGTTCGCTCGACTGGGGGGCGGCAGCTGGGGCCAACGTCCTGACTTTC. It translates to CASSSLDWGAAAGANVLTF.

The CDR3 region is CASSIEQGINQPQHF. CDR3 nucleotide sequence: TGTGCCAGTAGTATAGAACAGGGGATAAATCAGCCCCAGCATTTT. The chain employs TRBV19 and TRBJ1-5; 7 bases match TRBD1. CDR1 is LNHDA, CDR2 SQIVND, per germline (reference sequence). Unmatched junction bases numbered 3, after V lost 0 bases and J lost 4 bases. The CDR3 covers 15 residues.

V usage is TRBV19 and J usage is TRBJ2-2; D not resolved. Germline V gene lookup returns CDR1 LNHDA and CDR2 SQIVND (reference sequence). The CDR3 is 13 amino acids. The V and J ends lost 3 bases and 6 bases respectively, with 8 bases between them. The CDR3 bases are TGTGCCAGTAGTATCATCCTTTCCGGGGAGCTGTTTTTT. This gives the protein CASSIILSGELFF.

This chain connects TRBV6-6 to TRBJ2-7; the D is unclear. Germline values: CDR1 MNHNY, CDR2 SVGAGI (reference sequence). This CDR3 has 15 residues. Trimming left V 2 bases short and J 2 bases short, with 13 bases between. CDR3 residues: CASSYGVRQAYEQYF. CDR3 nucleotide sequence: TGTGCCAGCAGTTACGGGGTTCGGCAAGCCTACGAGCAGTACTTC.

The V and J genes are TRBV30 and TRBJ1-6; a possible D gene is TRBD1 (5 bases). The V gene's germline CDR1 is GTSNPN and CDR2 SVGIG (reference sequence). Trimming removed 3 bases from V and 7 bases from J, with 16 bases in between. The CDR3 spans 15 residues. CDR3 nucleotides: TGTGCCTGGAGGTCTGGGGATTGGGGGAATTCACCCCTCCACTTT. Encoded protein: CAWRSGDWGNSPLHF.

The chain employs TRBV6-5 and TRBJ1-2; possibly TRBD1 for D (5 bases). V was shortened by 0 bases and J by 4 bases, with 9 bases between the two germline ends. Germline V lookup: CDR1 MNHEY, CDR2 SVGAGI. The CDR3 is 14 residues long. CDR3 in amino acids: CASSYSTDLYGYTF. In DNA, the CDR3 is TGTGCCAGCAGTTACTCGACAGACCTCTATGGCTACACCTTC.

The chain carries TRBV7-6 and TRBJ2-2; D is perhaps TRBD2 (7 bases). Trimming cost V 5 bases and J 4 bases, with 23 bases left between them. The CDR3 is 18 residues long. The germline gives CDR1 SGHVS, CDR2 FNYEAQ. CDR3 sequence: CASSPLRGGRAPTGELFF. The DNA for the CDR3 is TGTGCCAGCAGCCCCCTAAGGGGGGGACGGGCCCCCACCGGGGAGCTGTTTTTT. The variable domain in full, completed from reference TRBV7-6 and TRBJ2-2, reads GAGVSQSPRYKVTKRGQDVALRCDPISGHVSLYWYRQALGQGPEFLTYFNYEAQQDKSGLPNDRFSAERPEGSISTLTIQRTEQRDSAMYRCASSPLRGGRAPTGELFFGEGSRLTVL.

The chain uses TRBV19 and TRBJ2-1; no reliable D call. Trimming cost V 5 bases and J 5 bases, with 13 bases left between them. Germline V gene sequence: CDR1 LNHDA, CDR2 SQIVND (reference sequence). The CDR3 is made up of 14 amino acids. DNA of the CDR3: TGTGCCAGTAGTCTAAGGACGGCGAACAATGAGCAGTTCTTC. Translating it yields CASSLRTANNEQFF.

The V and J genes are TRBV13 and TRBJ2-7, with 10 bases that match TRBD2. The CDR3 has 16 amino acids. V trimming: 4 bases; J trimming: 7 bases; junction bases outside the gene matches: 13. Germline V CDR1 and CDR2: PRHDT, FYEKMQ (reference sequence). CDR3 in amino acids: CASSSTSGFLPREQYF. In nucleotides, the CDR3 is TGTGCCAGCAGCTCGACTAGCGGGTTCCTGCCTCGGGAGCAGTACTTC.

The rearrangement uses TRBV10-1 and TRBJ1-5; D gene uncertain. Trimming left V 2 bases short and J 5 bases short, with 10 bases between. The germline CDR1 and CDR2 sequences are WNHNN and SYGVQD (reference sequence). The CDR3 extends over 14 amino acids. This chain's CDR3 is CASSEDPTYQPQHF. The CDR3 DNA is TGCGCCAGCAGTGAGGATCCGACCTATCAGCCCCAGCATTTT.

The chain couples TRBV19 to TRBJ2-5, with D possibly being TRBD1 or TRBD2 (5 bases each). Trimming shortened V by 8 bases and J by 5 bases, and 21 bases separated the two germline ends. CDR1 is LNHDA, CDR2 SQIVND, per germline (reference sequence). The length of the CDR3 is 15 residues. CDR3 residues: CASRAPGTATETQYF. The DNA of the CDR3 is TGTGCCAGTCGGGCCCCAGGGACGGCTACGGAGACCCAGTACTTC.

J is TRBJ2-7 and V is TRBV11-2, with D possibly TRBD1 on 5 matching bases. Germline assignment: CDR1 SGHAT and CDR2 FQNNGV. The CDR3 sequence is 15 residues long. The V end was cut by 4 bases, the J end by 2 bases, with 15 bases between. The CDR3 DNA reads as TGTGCCAGCAGCTCCCAGCAGGGAACTACCTACGAGCAGTACTTC. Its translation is CASSSQQGTTYEQYF.

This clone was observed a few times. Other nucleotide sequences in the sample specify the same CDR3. CDR3 sequence reads: CSVAGLYGYTF. Here the CDR3 DNA reads TGCAGCGTTGCCGGTCTCTATGGCTACACCTTC. The chain has TRBV29-1 and TRBJ1-2, with D unresolved. Germline CDR1 and CDR2: SQVTM and ANQGSEA. V was shortened by 4 bases and J by 4 bases, with 7 bases between the two germline ends. This CDR3 spans 11 amino acids.

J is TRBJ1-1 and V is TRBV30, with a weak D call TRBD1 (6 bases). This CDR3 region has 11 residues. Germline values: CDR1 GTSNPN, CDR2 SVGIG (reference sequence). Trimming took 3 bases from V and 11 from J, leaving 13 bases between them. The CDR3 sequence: CAWRQQGGAFF. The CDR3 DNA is TGTGCCTGGAGACAACAGGGAGGGGCTTTCTTT.

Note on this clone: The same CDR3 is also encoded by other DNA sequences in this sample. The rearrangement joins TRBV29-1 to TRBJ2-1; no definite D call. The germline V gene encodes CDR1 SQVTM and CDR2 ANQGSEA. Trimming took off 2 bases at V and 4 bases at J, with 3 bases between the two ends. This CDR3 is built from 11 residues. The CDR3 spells CSVEQYNEQFF. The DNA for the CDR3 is TGCAGCGTTGAACAATACAATGAGCAGTTCTTC.

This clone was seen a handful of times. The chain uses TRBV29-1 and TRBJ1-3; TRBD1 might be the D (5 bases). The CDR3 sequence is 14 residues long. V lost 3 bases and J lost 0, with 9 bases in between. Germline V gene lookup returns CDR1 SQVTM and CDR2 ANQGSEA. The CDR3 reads CSVDSGTSGNTIYF. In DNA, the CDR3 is TGCAGCGTTGATTCAGGGACCTCTGGAAACACCATATATTTT.

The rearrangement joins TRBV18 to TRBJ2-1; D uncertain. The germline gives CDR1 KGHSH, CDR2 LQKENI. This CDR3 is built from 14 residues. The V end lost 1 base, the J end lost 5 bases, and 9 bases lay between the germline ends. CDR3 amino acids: CASSPLARNNEQFF. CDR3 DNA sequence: TGTGCCAGCTCACCACTCGCGCGAAACAATGAGCAGTTCTTC.

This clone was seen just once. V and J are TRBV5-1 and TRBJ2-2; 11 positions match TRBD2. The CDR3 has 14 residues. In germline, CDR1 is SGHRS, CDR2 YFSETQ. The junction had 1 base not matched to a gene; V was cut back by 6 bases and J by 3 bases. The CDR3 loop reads CASKTSGDTGELFF. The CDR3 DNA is TGCGCCAGCAAGACTAGCGGGGACACCGGGGAGCTGTTTTTT.

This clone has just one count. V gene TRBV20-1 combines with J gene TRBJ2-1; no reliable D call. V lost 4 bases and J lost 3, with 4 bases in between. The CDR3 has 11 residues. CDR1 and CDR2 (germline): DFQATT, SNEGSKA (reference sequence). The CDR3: CSATSYNEQFF. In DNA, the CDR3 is TGCAGTGCTACTAGCTACAATGAGCAGTTCTTC.

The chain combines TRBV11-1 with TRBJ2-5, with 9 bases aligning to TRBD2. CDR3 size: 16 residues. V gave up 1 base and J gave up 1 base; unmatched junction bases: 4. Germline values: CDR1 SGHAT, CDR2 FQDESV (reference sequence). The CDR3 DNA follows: TGTGCCAGCAGCTTAGGGGAGCGGGAGGTCCAAGAGACCCAGTACTTC. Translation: CASSLGEREVQETQYF.